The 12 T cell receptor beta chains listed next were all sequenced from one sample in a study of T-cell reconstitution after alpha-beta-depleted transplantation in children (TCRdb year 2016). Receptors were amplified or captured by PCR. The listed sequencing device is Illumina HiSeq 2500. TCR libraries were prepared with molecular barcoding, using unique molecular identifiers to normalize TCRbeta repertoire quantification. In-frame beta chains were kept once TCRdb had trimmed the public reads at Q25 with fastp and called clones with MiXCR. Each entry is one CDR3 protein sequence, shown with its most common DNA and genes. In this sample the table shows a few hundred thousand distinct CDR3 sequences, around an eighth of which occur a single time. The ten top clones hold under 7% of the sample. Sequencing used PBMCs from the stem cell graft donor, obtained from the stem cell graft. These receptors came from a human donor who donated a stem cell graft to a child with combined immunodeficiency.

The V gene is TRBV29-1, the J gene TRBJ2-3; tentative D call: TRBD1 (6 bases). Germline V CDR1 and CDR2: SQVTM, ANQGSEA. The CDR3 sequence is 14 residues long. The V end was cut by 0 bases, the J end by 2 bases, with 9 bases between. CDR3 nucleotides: TGCAGCGTTGAAGATCAGGGGCCCACAGATACGCAGTATTTT. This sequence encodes CSVEDQGPTDTQYF.

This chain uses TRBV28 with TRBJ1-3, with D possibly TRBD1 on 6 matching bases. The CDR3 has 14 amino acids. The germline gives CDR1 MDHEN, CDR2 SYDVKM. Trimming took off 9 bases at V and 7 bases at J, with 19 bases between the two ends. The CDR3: CASHKFGGHNTIYF. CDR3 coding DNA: TGTGCCAGTCATAAATTCGGGGGGCATAACACCATATATTTT.

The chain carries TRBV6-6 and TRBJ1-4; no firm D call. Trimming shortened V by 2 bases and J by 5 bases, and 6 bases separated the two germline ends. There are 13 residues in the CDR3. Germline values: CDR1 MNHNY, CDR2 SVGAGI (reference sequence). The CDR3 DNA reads TGTGCCAGCAGTTACCGAGTGAATGAAAAACTGTTTTTT. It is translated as CASSYRVNEKLFF.

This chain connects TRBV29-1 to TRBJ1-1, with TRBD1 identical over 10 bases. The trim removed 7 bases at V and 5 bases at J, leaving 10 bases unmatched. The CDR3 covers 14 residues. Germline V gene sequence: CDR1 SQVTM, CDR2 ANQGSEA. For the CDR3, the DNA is TGCAGCGGGTCCTCTGACAGGGGGCGAACTGAAGCTTTCTTT. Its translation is CSGSSDRGRTEAFF.

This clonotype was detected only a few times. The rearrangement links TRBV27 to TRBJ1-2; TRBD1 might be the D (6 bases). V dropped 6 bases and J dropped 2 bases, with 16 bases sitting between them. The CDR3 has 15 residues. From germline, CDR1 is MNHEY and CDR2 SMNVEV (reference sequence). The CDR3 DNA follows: TGTGCCAGCAGCGTCGGGGGGCTGCTAAACTATGGCTACACCTTC. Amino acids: CASSVGGLLNYGYTF.

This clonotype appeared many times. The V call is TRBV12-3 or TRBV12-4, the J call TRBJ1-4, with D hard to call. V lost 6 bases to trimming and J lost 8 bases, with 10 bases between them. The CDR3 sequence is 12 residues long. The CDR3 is CASSPGTEKLFF. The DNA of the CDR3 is TGTGCCAGCAGCCCAGGAACGGAAAAACTGTTTTTT.

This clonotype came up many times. This CDR3 is CSAEGARNSPLHF. DNA of the CDR3: TGCAGTGCCGAGGGGGCGCGGAATTCACCCCTCCACTTT. The chain recombines TRBV20-1 with TRBJ1-6, with TRBD1 identical over 7 bases. V shed 6 bases, J shed 7 bases, and the junction held 6 bases outside the gene matches. The germline V gene encodes CDR1 DFQATT and CDR2 SNEGSKA (reference sequence). The CDR3 is made up of 13 amino acids.

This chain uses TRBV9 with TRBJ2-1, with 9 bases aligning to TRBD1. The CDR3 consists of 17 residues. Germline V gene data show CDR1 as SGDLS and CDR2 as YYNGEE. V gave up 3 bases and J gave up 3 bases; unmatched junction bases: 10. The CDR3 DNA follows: TGTGCCAGCAGCGCCTCACCGGGACAGGGCTACTACAATGAGCAGTTCTTC. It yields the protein CASSASPGQGYYNEQFF.

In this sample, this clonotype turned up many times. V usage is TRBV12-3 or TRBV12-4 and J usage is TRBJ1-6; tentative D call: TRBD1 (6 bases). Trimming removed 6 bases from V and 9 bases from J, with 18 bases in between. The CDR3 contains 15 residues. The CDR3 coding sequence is TGTGCCAGCAGAACAAGGTCGGGGGCGCGTTCACCCCTCCACTTT. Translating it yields CASRTRSGARSPLHF.

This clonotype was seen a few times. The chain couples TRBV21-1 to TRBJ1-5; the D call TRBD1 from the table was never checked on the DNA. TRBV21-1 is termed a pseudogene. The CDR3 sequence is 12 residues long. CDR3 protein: CATSTGNQPQHF. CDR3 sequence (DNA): TGTGCCACCAGTACAGGGAATCAGCCCCAGCATTTT.

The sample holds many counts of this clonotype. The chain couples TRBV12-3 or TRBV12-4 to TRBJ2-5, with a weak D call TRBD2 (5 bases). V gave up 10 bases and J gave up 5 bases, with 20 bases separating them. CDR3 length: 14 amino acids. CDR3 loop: CATSFEGSGETQYF. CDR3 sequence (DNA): TGTGCCACCTCGTTTGAGGGCTCGGGGGAGACCCAGTACTTC.

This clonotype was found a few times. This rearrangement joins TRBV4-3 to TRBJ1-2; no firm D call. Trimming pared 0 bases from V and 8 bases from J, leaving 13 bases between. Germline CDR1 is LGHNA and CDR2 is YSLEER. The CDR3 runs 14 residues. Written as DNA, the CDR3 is TGCGCCAGCAGCCAAGATCTAGGCCCGAGGGGCTACACCTTC. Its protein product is CASSQDLGPRGYTF.